This T cell receptor beta chain was observed in a study of OX40 agonist ivuxolimab in advanced cancers. This clone is classed as medium-sized (0.01 to 0.1%). The antigen is not known. Sequenced by immunoSEQ multiplex PCR; TCRdb stores in-frame clones only, minus some. The sample lists roughly 58,000 clones; roughly 93% were seen once. Deletions cut 3 bases from V and 3 bases from J, with 9 bases between. From germline, CDR1 is SEHNR and CDR2 FQNEAQ (reference sequence). The CDR3 totals 14 residues. Blood specimens came from baseline, cycle 4 day 1, and cycle 7 day 1. Study-level results: There were, on average, more expanded clones in CD8+ T cells than in CD4+.

Sequenced here: CD4+ or CD8+ T cells sorted from blood, sampled in a trial of the OX40 agonist ivuxolimab. This chain links TRBV7-9 with TRBJ1-5, with D hard to call. The TCR originated in an adult with an advanced solid tumor such as melanoma, head and neck, liver or kidney cancer. In nucleotides, the CDR3 is TGTGCCAGCAGCTTCGACGGGATCAATCAGCCCCAGCATTTT. Encoded protein: CASSFDGINQPQHF.